The TCR beta chain described here comes from a study of T cells in localized non-small cell lung cancer. Remarks on this clone: The target antigen is unknown.

Study-wide results and caveats: There was an association of higher blood T cell density with longer overall survival.

Measured with immunoSEQ multiplex PCR; TCRdb has only the in-frame clones, and not every one. The table has around 35,000 clones, roughly 93% seen once. The TCR comes from a female donor of 60 years or more with stage I lung adenocarcinoma. The sequences come from peripheral blood, collected before any cancer treatment.

Here the CDR3 reads CASSSNRATNEKLFF. The CDR3 coding sequence is TGTGCCAGCAGCTCAAACAGGGCAACTAATGAAAAACTGTTTTTT. The chain combines TRBV7-9 with TRBJ1-4; D is possibly TRBD1 (6 bases). The CDR3 runs 15 residues. Germline CDR1 and CDR2: SEHNR and FQNEAQ (reference sequence). Trimming shortened V by 4 bases and J by 0 bases, and 9 bases separated the two germline ends. Together with reference TRBV7-9 and TRBJ1-4, the CDR3 gives the full variable domain: DTGVSQNPRHKITKRGQNVTFRCDPISEHNRLYWYRQTLGQGPEFLTYFQNEAQLEKSRLLSDRFSAERPKGSFSTLEIQRTEQGDSAMYLCASSSNRATNEKLFFGSGTQLSVL.